This T cell receptor (beta chain) was documented in a study of blood T cell repertoires in COVID-19 (dated by TCRdb to 2018 to 2021). In terms of the full investigation: Samples from collaborators originated in the United States, Italy and Spain and spanned both the acute and convalescent phases of COVID-19. The prospective study material was composed of cDNA or gDNA derived from T cells, B-cell-depleted T cells, or PBMCs. The dataset comprised deeply sampled blood TCRbeta repertoires from subjects exposed to, actively infected with, or recovered from COVID-19. The repertoires were released in a freely available public database intended as a resource for research on the immune response to SARS-CoV-2. Samples were obtained from the ongoing ImmuneRACE study (first 160 participants) and from about 1,300 subjects provided by 6 global collaborators. Nearly every sample came with metadata listing a de-identified subject ID, COVID-19 status, age in years and sex. Where available, HLA class I and class II types were obtained from metadata supplied by the sample provider rather than from assay-based typing. General conclusions and limits of the study: The amount of clinical and demographic metadata varied by source and participant and was provided uncurated.

At one collaborating source in Seattle, patients were enrolled during active infection and were followed longitudinally through the course of disease. Collaborating institutions collected whole blood in K2EDTA tubes following their own protocols. For TCRbeta analysis, collaborator samples were shipped as frozen whole blood, as isolated PBMCs, or as DNA extracted from either sample type. The CDR3 goes from the cysteine to the phenylalanine over 15 residues. Only the CDR3 portion is preserved as DNA: 45 bases, with reading frame beginning at the first base. CDR1 and CDR2 were assigned from the germline V gene as MNHEY and SVGAGI. V and J are truncated by 6 bases and 2 bases respectively, leaving an intervening sequence of 14 bases. In the case of this clone: Its target antigen remains unknown. One base away there is no much larger clone; base qualities are not given.

The immunoSEQ Assay, a bias-controlled multiplex PCR, was used to amplify TCRbeta CDR3 regions from genomic DNA. From the authors' description of their analysis: Nucleated cell counts per sample were estimated from amplification of reference gene primers within the assay. To quantify the absolute abundance of each unique TCRbeta CDR3 rearrangement, sequence reads were collapsed and filtered. Productive Simpson clonality was computed per sample as the square root of Simpson's diversity index over productive rearrangements. TCRdb re-hosts the immuneACCESS table, in-frame sequences only. Its copies lack some clones; in the studies checked, an unresolved V gene accounts for under half of them, and the cause for the rest is not known. From that table come the V and J calls and clone size; the DNA was used to work out D and trimming. The sample table holds around 270,000 clones, of which approximately 83% were seen once. Approximately 14% of the sample rests with the top ten.

The sample comprised peripheral blood. This clonotype was sampled from a person aged 70 to 85 with COVID-19, enrolled during active disease. The V and J segments used are TRBV6-5 and TRBJ2-1, with TRBD2 as a weak D call on 6 bases. In nucleotides, the sequence is TGTGCCAGCAGGACGCGCGGGGATACCTACAATGAGCAGTTCTTC. Translated, it reads CASRTRGDTYNEQFF.